The next 17 T cell receptor beta chains were all read from a single sample in a study of blood T cells in healthy people across ages. A second PCR of roughly 7 to 11 cycles used a sample-barcoded 5' primer and a J-beta primer mix. TCRdb re-called the 5' RACE reads through MiXCR, storing one row per CDR3 protein. The sample yields roughly 1.9 million distinct CDR3 sequences, 39% seen once. Sequenced: blood. The receptors come from a human donor in good health.

This clonotype was observed a handful of times. The V gene is TRBV12-3 or TRBV12-4, the J gene TRBJ2-5; the D gene is possibly TRBD2 (5 bases). The CDR3 loop spans 14 amino acids. Trimming shortened V by 4 bases and J by 5 bases, and 14 bases separated the two germline ends. CDR3 coding DNA: TGTGCCAGCAGTTATGAGGTCTCGGGGGAGACCCAGTACTTC. It encodes CASSYEVSGETQYF.

The chain uses TRBV15 and TRBJ2-6; 8 positions agree with TRBD1. The CDR3 loop spans 18 amino acids. Trimming removed 3 bases from V and 5 bases from J; junction bases left unmatched: 12. CDR1 and CDR2 (germline): LNHNV, YYDKDF (reference sequence). CDR3 nucleotides: TGTGCCACCAGCAGTTACCGGGACAGGTACTTTCGGGCCAACGTCCTGACTTTC. Its protein product is CATSSYRDRYFRANVLTF.

This clonotype has just a few counts. The J gene is TRBJ2-3, the V gene TRBV12-3 or TRBV12-4; no firm D call. Trimming removed 7 bases at V and 2 bases at J, with 10 bases between. This CDR3 has 13 amino acids. The CDR3 region is CASTLWSTDTQYF. Here the CDR3 DNA reads TGTGCCAGCACCCTATGGTCCACAGATACGCAGTATTTT.

V is TRBV29-1 and J is TRBJ1-2; tentatively, D is TRBD1 (6 bases). Germline V lookup: CDR1 SQVTM, CDR2 ANQGSEA. Deletions cut 7 bases from V and 0 bases from J, with 12 bases between. The CDR3 runs 13 residues. Written as DNA, the CDR3 is TGCAGCGCCTGGACAGACTCTAACTATGGCTACACCTTC. As protein: CSAWTDSNYGYTF.

This clonotype appeared a few times. The chain couples TRBV6-2 or TRBV6-3 to TRBJ1-2; D is undetermined. Germline assignment: CDR1 MNHEY and CDR2 SVGEGT. CDR3 size: 15 residues. Deletions cut 5 bases from V and 2 bases from J, with 15 bases between. This CDR3 is CASSDGVGRNYGYTF. CDR3 sequence (DNA): TGTGCCAGCAGTGACGGGGTTGGGAGGAACTATGGCTACACCTTC.

The gene calls are TRBV6-5 and TRBJ2-5; D may be TRBD1 (6 bases). With 2 bases removed from V and 5 bases from J, the gap between germline ends came to 12 bases. There are 14 residues in the CDR3. Germline CDR1 reads MNHEY; CDR2 reads SVGAGI. CDR3 loop: CASSYRWGLETQYF. The CDR3, as DNA: TGTGCCAGCAGTTACCGGTGGGGGCTGGAGACCCAGTACTTC.

Only a few counts were recorded for this clonotype. The chain employs TRBV15 and TRBJ2-7; D perhaps matches TRBD2 (6 bases). The CDR3 length is 15 residues. Germline V gene sequence: CDR1 LNHNV, CDR2 YYDKDF (reference sequence). V shed 3 bases and J shed 7 bases, with 19 bases lying between them. The CDR3 bases are TGTGCCACCAGCAGCGGGGGTGGAACGGTTGGGGAGCAGTACTTC. Translating it yields CATSSGGGTVGEQYF.

This chain joins TRBV12-3 or TRBV12-4 and TRBJ1-2; TRBD1 might be the D (5 bases). The CDR3 spans 13 residues. V dropped 5 bases and J dropped 4 bases, with 11 bases sitting between them. The CDR3 loop is CASSARVAYGYTF. CDR3 DNA: TGTGCCAGCAGTGCCAGGGTTGCCTATGGCTACACCTTC.

The table lists this clonotype with many counts. The V gene is TRBV5-5, the J gene TRBJ2-4; maybe TRBD1 (6 bases). Per the germline V gene, CDR1 is SGHKS and CDR2 is YYEKEE (reference sequence). The V end was cut by 0 bases, the J end by 0 bases, with 16 bases between. This CDR3 is 18 amino acids long. The CDR3 here is CASSLGGLRALAKNIQYF. CDR3 sequence (DNA): TGTGCCAGCAGCTTGGGGGGGCTCCGGGCCTTAGCCAAAAACATTCAGTACTTC.

A note on this clonotype: Germline is not matched at one junction end, which may reflect a read error. The J gene is TRBJ2-5, the V gene TRBV3-1, with 7 positions matching TRBD2. CDR3 size: 13 residues. CDR1 is LGHDT and CDR2 is YNNKEL in the germline V gene (reference sequence). Written as DNA, the CDR3 is TGTGTCAGCAGCACAGGCACGGGGAGGGAGGAGTACTTC. Its translation is CVSSTGTGREEYF.

This clonotype turned up a few times. V usage is TRBV7-2 and J usage is TRBJ2-3; D is possibly TRBD1 (6 bases). This CDR3 has 15 residues. The germline V and J ends were trimmed by 4 bases and 4 bases, with 15 bases remaining between them. Germline V gene sequence: CDR1 SGHTA, CDR2 FQGNSA. CDR3 in amino acids: CASSSRTVHPDTQYF. The CDR3 DNA reads as TGTGCCAGCAGCTCCCGGACAGTGCACCCAGATACGCAGTATTTT.

For this clonotype: Germline and junction disagree at one end, which may indicate a read error. CDR3 sequence (DNA): TGTACCAGCAGCGCCCCGGCGGGGGGGCAAGATACGCAGTATTTT. Protein product: CTSSAPAGGQDTQYF. This rearrangement joins TRBV2 to TRBJ2-3, with TRBD2 matching over 9 bases. Per germline, CDR1 SNHLY and CDR2 FYNNEI. The CDR3 is made up of 15 amino acids. The variable domain in full, with the rest retrieved from reference TRBV2 and TRBJ2-3, is EPEVTQTPSHQVTQMGQEVILRCVPISNHLYFYWYRQILGQKVEFLVSFYNNEISEKSEIFDDQFSVERPDGSNFTLKIRSTKLEDSAMYFCTSSAPAGGQDTQYFGPGTRLTVL.

A remark on this clonotype: One end of the junction fails to match germline, which may point to a read error. The chain carries TRBV12-3 or TRBV12-4 and TRBJ2-1; D unclear. The CDR3 length is 13 residues. The CDR3 is CASSWWGADEQVF. The CDR3 coding sequence is TGTGCCAGCAGTTGGTGGGGTGCAGATGAGCAGGTCTTC.

CDR3 DNA sequence: TGTGCCAGCAGTTCCACACACGGACAGTTGAACACTGAAGCTTTCTTT. Residues: CASSSTHGQLNTEAFF. This chain joins TRBV12-3 or TRBV12-4 and TRBJ1-1, with a possible D match to TRBD1 (6 bases). CDR3 length equals 16 residues. Trimming removed 4 bases at V and 0 bases at J, with 15 bases between.

The rearrangement links TRBV4-1 to TRBJ1-3; no clear D gene. V lost 3 bases and J lost 0, with 15 bases in between. Germline values: CDR1 MGHRA, CDR2 YSYEKL. CDR3 length: 17 residues. This chain's CDR3 is CASSQGGGRTSGNTIYF. The CDR3 DNA sequence: TGCGCCAGCAGCCAGGGCGGCGGGAGAACCTCTGGAAACACCATATATTTT.

This clonotype was picked up a small number of times. V is TRBV7-2 and J is TRBJ1-5; a weak D match, TRBD1 (6 bases). The CDR3 is 17 residues long. Trimming left V 5 bases short and J 1 base short, with 18 bases between. In germline, CDR1 is SGHTA, CDR2 FQGNSA. The chain's CDR3 is CASSPIGGGGSNQPQHF. CDR3 in DNA: TGTGCCAGCAGCCCGATCGGGGGGGGCGGGAGCAATCAGCCCCAGCATTTT. Full variable domain (rest looked up from reference TRBV7-2 and TRBJ1-5): GAGVSQSPSNKVTEKGKDVELRCDPISGHTALYWYRQSLGQGLEFLIYFQGNSAPDKSGLPSDRFSAERTGGSVSTLTIQRTQQEDSAVYLCASSPIGGGGSNQPQHFGDGTRLSIL.

This clonotype was picked up a small number of times. J is TRBJ1-5 and V is TRBV7-6, with TRBD1 matching over 7 bases. The ends lost 4 bases at V and 3 bases at J; junction bases unmatched: 3. The CDR3 totals 14 residues. CDR1 is SGHVS, CDR2 FNYEAQ, per germline. The DNA for the CDR3 is TGTGCCAGCAGCTCAGGGGGGGACAATCAGCCCCAGCATTTT. Its translation: CASSSGGDNQPQHF.